A single sample gave rise to the 26 T cell receptor beta chains below, sequenced in a study of control samples from healthy donors and cancer patients. Clones were sequenced by immunoSEQ multiplex PCR, and TCRdb holds only the in-frame ones, with some missing. The sample contains about 84,000 clones, 84% of which appear only once. Source material: PBMCs. The receptor set was obtained from a man in his 60s with head and neck cancer.

Here the CDR3 DNA reads TGTGCCAGCAGTCCCTCGGGACAGTCCTACAATGAGCAGTTCTTC. It is translated as CASSPSGQSYNEQFF. V usage is TRBV6-5 and J usage is TRBJ2-1; the match to TRBD1 covers 7 bases. CDR1 is MNHEY, CDR2 SVGAGI, per germline. This CDR3 has 15 residues. J gave up 1 base and V 5 bases, and 5 bases lay outside the gene matches.

This clone was found a few times. The gene calls are TRBV6-5 and TRBJ2-3; the D gene is possibly TRBD1 (6 bases). This CDR3 has 14 residues. Germline loops: CDR1 MNHEY, CDR2 SVGAGI. The V end lost 2 bases, the J end lost 6 bases, and 12 bases lay between the germline ends. The CDR3 region is CASSYGTPTDTQYF. The CDR3 coding sequence is TGTGCCAGCAGTTACGGGACACCTACGGATACGCAGTATTTT.

This clone is a singleton in its sample. This chain connects TRBV23-1 to TRBJ2-2; TRBD1 matches 7 bases. TRBV23-1 is recorded as an ORF, its role being uncertain. The CDR3 length is 12 residues. The chain's CDR3 is CVPGTDTGELFF. Written as DNA, the CDR3 is TGCGTCCCAGGGACAGACACCGGGGAGCTGTTTTTT.

V gene TRBV6-5 combines with J gene TRBJ2-1; 10 bases are shared with TRBD2. Germline V gene data show CDR1 as MNHEY and CDR2 as SVGAGI. This CDR3 is 16 amino acids long. V dropped 4 bases and J dropped 6; count of bases not matched to a gene: 9. This CDR3 reads CASSSDRAGGPNEQFF. For the CDR3, the DNA is TGTGCCAGCAGTTCGGACAGAGCGGGAGGGCCCAATGAGCAGTTCTTC.

This clone was seen a single time. The chain links TRBV19 to TRBJ1-2; no definite D call. Trimming removed 7 bases from V and 4 bases from J, with 10 bases in between. The CDR3 has 12 residues. The germline CDR1 and CDR2 sequences are LNHDA and SQIVND (reference sequence). The CDR3 coding sequence is TGTGCCAGTACTTATAGCTCCTATGGCTACACCTTC. Translation gives CASTYSSYGYTF.

The V call is TRBV6-5, the J call TRBJ1-2; weak D call: TRBD1 (5 bases). The CDR3 loop spans 16 amino acids. Germline V gives CDR1 MNHEY, CDR2 SVGAGI. V lost 2 bases and J lost 8, with 21 bases in between. CDR3: CASSYPTGGGSVGYTF. The DNA for the CDR3 is TGTGCCAGCAGTTACCCCACGGGGGGAGGGTCTGTAGGCTACACCTTC.

The rearrangement joins TRBV18 to TRBJ2-7; TRBD1 is a possible D gene (5 bases). The CDR3 length is 15 residues. Germline CDR1 and CDR2: KGHSH and LQKENI. V was trimmed by 6 bases and J by 0 bases, leaving 15 bases between them. The CDR3 DNA reads as TGTGCCAGCTCTTGGCAATCAGGGCACTCCTACGAGCAGTACTTC. Its translation: CASSWQSGHSYEQYF. The full variable domain, rest sourced from reference TRBV18 and TRBJ2-7, is NAGVMQNPRHLVRRRGQEARLRCSPMKGHSHVYWYRQLPEEGLKFMVYLQKENIIDESGMPKERFSAEFPKEGPSILRIQQVVRGDSAAYFCASSWQSGHSYEQYFGPGTRLTVT.

The chain links TRBV18 to TRBJ1-2; TRBD1 agrees at 10 bases. Germline V gives CDR1 KGHSH, CDR2 LQKENI. With 7 bases clipped from V and 2 bases from J, the junction kept 4 bases outside the gene matches. This CDR3 is 14 amino acids long. This CDR3 reads CASLVDRGNYGYTF. CDR3 nucleotide sequence: TGTGCCAGCTTAGTGGACAGGGGGAACTATGGCTACACCTTC.

The gene calls are TRBV21-1 and TRBJ2-7. TRBV21-1 is a known pseudogene. The CDR3 totals 14 residues. The CDR3 sequence is CASSLGTAAYEQYF. The CDR3, as DNA: TGTGCCAGCAGCCTAGGGACGGCCGCCTACGAGCAGTACTTC.

This clone occurred a few times. The V call is TRBV4-1, the J call TRBJ2-3; 7 bases fit TRBD2. The CDR3 is 17 amino acids. Germline lookup yields CDR1 MGHRA and CDR2 YSYEKL. V shed 0 bases and J 2 bases; nucleotides not matched to a gene: 8. The CDR3 here is CASSQDIAGVVTDTQYF. The CDR3 DNA reads as TGCGCCAGCAGCCAAGATATCGCGGGAGTGGTCACAGATACGCAGTATTTT.

The chain joins TRBV7-8 to TRBJ1-5; D call uncertain. V shed 1 base and J shed 1 base, with 5 bases lying between them. The CDR3 contains 14 residues. In germline, CDR1 is SGHVS, CDR2 FQNEAQ. The CDR3 region is CASSLGRSNQPQHF. CDR3 nucleotides: TGTGCCAGCAGCTTAGGGCGGAGCAATCAGCCCCAGCATTTT.

The J gene is TRBJ2-7, the V gene TRBV18, with 10 bases matching TRBD2. The CDR3 covers 16 residues. V dropped 3 bases and J dropped 4; count of bases not matched to a gene: 9. The V gene's germline CDR1 is KGHSH and CDR2 LQKENI. The CDR3 region is CASSPKSSSGRYEQYF. The CDR3 coding sequence is TGTGCCAGCTCACCTAAGTCCTCTAGCGGGAGATACGAGCAGTACTTC.

The V call is TRBV7-6, the J call TRBJ2-2, with TRBD1 matching 9 bases. This CDR3 is built from 17 residues. In germline, CDR1 is SGHVS, CDR2 FNYEAQ. Trimming at V came to 5 bases and at J to 0 bases, leaving 7 bases not matched to a gene. This CDR3 reads CASSDIRTGANTGELFF. CDR3 DNA: TGTGCCAGCAGCGACATAAGGACAGGGGCGAACACCGGGGAGCTGTTTTTT. The full variable domain, rest sourced from reference TRBV7-6 and TRBJ2-2, is GAGVSQSPRYKVTKRGQDVALRCDPISGHVSLYWYRQALGQGPEFLTYFNYEAQQDKSGLPNDRFSAERPEGSISTLTIQRTEQRDSAMYRCASSDIRTGANTGELFFGEGSRLTVL.

V is TRBV6-6 and J is TRBJ1-2; D is undetermined. Germline V gene lookup returns CDR1 MNHNY and CDR2 SVGAGI (reference sequence). Deletions cut 0 bases from V and 7 bases from J, with 9 bases between. This CDR3 comprises 13 residues. The CDR3 loop reads CASSYSHDPGYTF. The CDR3 DNA is TGTGCCAGCAGTTACTCGCATGACCCTGGCTACACCTTC.

This clone was seen just once. The chain links TRBV19 to TRBJ2-5; 8 bases align to TRBD2. The CDR3 runs 15 residues. The germline V gene has CDR1 LNHDA and CDR2 SQIVND (reference sequence). The junction had 4 bases not matched to a gene; V was cut back by 4 bases and J by 0 bases. The DNA of the CDR3 is TGTGCCAGTAGTACTACTAGCGGATACCAAGAGACCCAGTACTTC. It is translated as CASSTTSGYQETQYF.

J is TRBJ1-2 and V is TRBV5-1; the D is unclear. The CDR3 contains 14 residues. Germline CDR1 SGHRS, CDR2 YFSETQ. V was clipped by 2 bases and J by 2 bases, with 10 bases between them. The CDR3 protein is CASSFESENYGYTF. The DNA of the CDR3 is TGCGCCAGCAGCTTTGAATCCGAGAACTATGGCTACACCTTC.

This clone was counted a single time. The chain employs TRBV19 and TRBJ1-1; TRBD1 aligns across 7 bases. CDR1 LNHDA and CDR2 SQIVND come from the germline V gene (reference sequence). Trimming at V came to 4 bases and at J to 7 bases, leaving 9 bases not matched to a gene. The CDR3 consists of 14 residues. The CDR3 sequence: CASSTVQGIGEAFF. The CDR3 nucleotides read TGTGCCAGTAGTACCGTACAGGGGATCGGTGAAGCTTTCTTT.

V is TRBV19 and J is TRBJ2-7; 7 nucleotides line up with TRBD1. This CDR3 has 11 amino acids. Germline CDR1 and CDR2: LNHDA and SQIVND (reference sequence). J was trimmed by 3 bases and V by 8 bases; bases with no gene match: 1. The CDR3 here is CASRQGYEQYF. In nucleotides, the CDR3 is TGTGCCAGTCGACAGGGCTACGAGCAGTACTTC.

This clone showed up just once. V gene TRBV5-1 combines with J gene TRBJ2-3, with 8 bases fitting TRBD2. Trimming cost V 4 bases and J 4 bases; bases outside gene matches: 5. This CDR3 contains 14 residues. Germline V lookup: CDR1 SGHRS, CDR2 YFSETQ. CDR3 DNA: TGCGCCAGCAGCAAAGAGCGGGAGTCAGATACGCAGTATTTT. Translation: CASSKERESDTQYF.

V is TRBV5-1 and J is TRBJ2-1; TRBD1 might be the D (5 bases). In germline, CDR1 is SGHRS, CDR2 YFSETQ. The CDR3 contains 14 residues. V was cut by 1 base and J by 3 bases, with 8 bases left in between. The CDR3: CASSLQQVYNEQFF. Written as DNA, the CDR3 is TGCGCCAGCAGCTTGCAACAGGTCTACAATGAGCAGTTCTTC. The entire variable domain, with the rest obtained from reference TRBV5-1 and TRBJ2-1, is as follows: KAGVTQTPRYLIKTRGQQVTLSCSPISGHRSVSWYQQTPGQGLQFLFEYFSETQRNKGNFPGRFSGRQFSNSRSEMNVSTLELGDSALYLCASSLQQVYNEQFFGPGTRLTVL.

The chain links TRBV7-2 to TRBJ1-2; TRBD1 might be the D (6 bases). Trimming removed 6 bases from V and 8 bases from J, with 19 bases in between. The CDR3 extends over 14 amino acids. Looked up from germline, CDR1 is SGHTA and CDR2 is FQGNSA. The CDR3 coding sequence is TGTGCCAGCAGTTCAGACAGGACGACGGTCGGCTACACCTTC. Its translation: CASSSDRTTVGYTF.

In regard to this clone: The junction departs from germline at one end; a sequencing error may be responsible. The gene calls are TRBV7-7 and TRBJ2-5; D remains unclear. This CDR3 is 13 amino acids long. Per germline, CDR1 SSHAT and CDR2 FNYEAQ (reference sequence). The CDR3 DNA sequence: TGTGCTAGCAGCCTTGGTTTTCGAGAGACCCAGTACTTC. It specifies CASSLGFRETQYF.

The rearrangement joins TRBV6-5 to TRBJ1-2; 9 bases match TRBD1. Germline trimming cut 6 bases from V and 8 bases from J; bases unmatched to any gene: 7. The germline gives CDR1 MNHEY, CDR2 SVGAGI. This CDR3 has 13 amino acids. CDR3 nucleotide sequence: TGTGCCAGCAGGCCTTGGGGACAGGGAGGCTACACCTTC. Its protein is CASRPWGQGGYTF.

This sequence joins TRBV2 and TRBJ2-3; 7 nucleotides agree with TRBD2. The V segment lost 0 bases and the J segment 4 bases; nucleotides outside the gene matches: 4. The CDR3 is made up of 15 amino acids. The germline gives CDR1 SNHLY, CDR2 FYNNEI. CDR3 coding DNA: TGTGCCAGCAGTGAAGCGCAGGCGGGAGCAGATACGCAGTATTTT. It encodes CASSEAQAGADTQYF.

The chain couples TRBV5-6 to TRBJ1-2; D not resolved. Per the germline V gene, CDR1 is SGHDT and CDR2 is YYEEEE. This CDR3 region has 13 residues. V was cut by 4 bases and J by 1 base, with 8 bases left in between. The CDR3 sequence is CASSPYYNYGYTF. The CDR3 DNA is TGTGCCAGCAGCCCTTACTATAACTATGGCTACACCTTC.

The chain uses TRBV19 and TRBJ1-2, with D maybe TRBD1 (5 bases). The CDR3 extends over 16 amino acids. V shed 3 bases and J shed 3 bases, with 17 bases lying between them. CDR1 is LNHDA and CDR2 is SQIVND in the germline V gene (reference sequence). The CDR3 sequence: CASSMGRGGTHYGYTF. For the CDR3, the DNA is TGTGCCAGTAGTATGGGGCGAGGAGGAACTCACTATGGCTACACCTTC.